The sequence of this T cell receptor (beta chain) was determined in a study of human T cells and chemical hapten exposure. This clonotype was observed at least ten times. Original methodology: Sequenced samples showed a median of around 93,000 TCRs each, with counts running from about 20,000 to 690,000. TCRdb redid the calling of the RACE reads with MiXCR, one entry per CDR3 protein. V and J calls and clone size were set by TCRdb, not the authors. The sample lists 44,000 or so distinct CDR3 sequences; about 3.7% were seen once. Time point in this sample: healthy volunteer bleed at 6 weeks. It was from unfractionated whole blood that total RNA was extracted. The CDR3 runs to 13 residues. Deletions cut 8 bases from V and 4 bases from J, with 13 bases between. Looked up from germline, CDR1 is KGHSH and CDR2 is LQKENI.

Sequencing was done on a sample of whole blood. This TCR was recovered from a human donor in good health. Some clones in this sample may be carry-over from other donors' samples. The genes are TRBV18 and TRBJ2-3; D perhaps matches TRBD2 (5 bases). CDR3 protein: CASLSDWADTQYF. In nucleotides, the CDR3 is TGTGCCAGCCTATCGGACTGGGCAGATACGCAGTATTTT.